Listed below are T cell receptor beta chains from one sample, sequenced in a study of blood T cell repertoires in COVID-19. Some clones are missing from TCRdb's copy, which holds only in-frame ones; the method was immunoSEQ multiplex PCR. Among a few hundred thousand clones listed, nearly 90% were seen once. Sequenced: peripheral blood. The receptors derive from a man younger than 35 with active or convalescent COVID-19. Both conserved end residues are part of each CDR3. Each record gives: CDR3 DNA, CDR3 protein, V gene, clone size, J gene, D gene. The D gene is left open where the match is weak. Clone size is stated in some rows and not others, as once, few, many or a class when expanded.

CDR3nt: TGTGCCAGCAGTTACTTAGCCGGGACAGGGTATGGCTACACCTTC; CDR3aa: CASSYLAGTGYGYTF; v_gene: TRBV6-2/TRBV6-3; abundance: NA; j_gene: TRBJ1-2; d_gene: TRBD1
CDR3nt: TGCGCCAGCAGTGACAGACAGGGTCGAGGGGCTGAAGCTTTCTTT; CDR3aa: CASSDRQGRGAEAFF; v_gene: TRBV10-1; abundance: NA; j_gene: TRBJ1-1; d_gene: TRBD1
CDR3nt: TGTGCCAGCAGCCTCTGGGGTCTAGCCGGCACAGATACGCAGTATTTT; CDR3aa: CASSLWGLAGTDTQYF; v_gene: TRBV6-2/TRBV6-3; abundance: NA; j_gene: TRBJ2-3; d_gene: NA
CDR3nt: TGTGCCAGCAGCTTAGTCAGCGCAGATACGCAGTATTTT; CDR3aa: CASSLVSADTQYF; v_gene: TRBV7-3; abundance: NA; j_gene: TRBJ2-3; d_gene: NA
CDR3nt: TGTGCCAGCAGCGTAGGTGGCGGGAGGGCCGACGAGCAGTACTTC; CDR3aa: CASSVGGGRADEQYF; v_gene: TRBV9; abundance: NA; j_gene: TRBJ2-7; d_gene: TRBD2
CDR3nt: TGCGCCAGCAGTGCCGCCGGGACAGGGGGCGCCCCGGCTTTCTTT; CDR3aa: CASSAAGTGGAPAFF; v_gene: TRBV10-1; abundance: NA; j_gene: TRBJ1-1; d_gene: TRBD1
CDR3nt: TGTGCCAGCAACGAGCGGGGGAACACAGATACGCAGTATTTT; CDR3aa: CASNERGNTDTQYF; v_gene: TRBV25-1; abundance: once; j_gene: TRBJ2-3; d_gene: TRBD2
CDR3nt: TGTGCCTGGATGAAGAACAGGGGGCGTAACTCCTATAATTCACCCCTCCACTTT; CDR3aa: CAWMKNRGRNSYNSPLHF; v_gene: TRBV30; abundance: NA; j_gene: TRBJ1-6; d_gene: TRBD1
CDR3nt: TGTGCCAGCAGCCAGTTCGTCACCGGGGAGCTGTTTTTT; CDR3aa: CASSQFVTGELFF; v_gene: TRBV3-1/TRBV3-2; abundance: NA; j_gene: TRBJ2-2; d_gene: NA
CDR3nt: TGTGCCAGCAGCCCACGGACAGGGGGCTCGACAGATACGCAGTATTTT; CDR3aa: CASSPRTGGSTDTQYF; v_gene: TRBV7-6; abundance: NA; j_gene: TRBJ2-3; d_gene: TRBD1
CDR3nt: TGCGCCAGCAGCCAAGATTCTAGGTCTAATGAAAAACTGTTTTTT; CDR3aa: CASSQDSRSNEKLFF; v_gene: TRBV4-1; abundance: NA; j_gene: TRBJ1-4; d_gene: NA
CDR3nt: TGTGCCAGCAGTTTATTGTCGACTAGCGGGAGGGGATACAATGAGCAGTTCTTC; CDR3aa: CASSLLSTSGRGYNEQFF; v_gene: TRBV27; abundance: NA; j_gene: TRBJ2-1; d_gene: TRBD2
CDR3nt: TGTGCCAGCCGGACTCCGAACACCGGGGAGCTGTTTTTT; CDR3aa: CASRTPNTGELFF; v_gene: TRBV25-1; abundance: NA; j_gene: TRBJ2-2; d_gene: NA
CDR3nt: TGTGCCAGCAGCCCCACCCCAGGGTCCGGTGAAGCTTTCTTT; CDR3aa: CASSPTPGSGEAFF; v_gene: TRBV28; abundance: NA; j_gene: TRBJ1-1; d_gene: NA
CDR3nt: TGCGCCAGCAGCTTTTCTAGCGGGGTTCGGGAGACCCAGTACTTC; CDR3aa: CASSFSSGVRETQYF; v_gene: TRBV5-1; abundance: NA; j_gene: TRBJ2-5; d_gene: TRBD2
CDR3nt: TGTGCCAGCAGCGTAGTTCGGTGGAGCTCCTACGAGCAGTACTTC; CDR3aa: CASSVVRWSSYEQYF; v_gene: TRBV9; abundance: NA; j_gene: TRBJ2-7; d_gene: NA
CDR3nt: TGTGCCAGCATCTTGACAGGGGGCCTAGCTAGGTATGGCTACACCTTC; CDR3aa: CASILTGGLARYGYTF; v_gene: TRBV5-6; abundance: NA; j_gene: TRBJ1-2; d_gene: TRBD1
CDR3nt: TGCAGGGATGGCGGTCGCACTGAAGCTTTCTTT; CDR3aa: CRDGGRTEAFF; v_gene: TRBV20-1; abundance: once; j_gene: TRBJ1-1; d_gene: NA
CDR3nt: TGCGCCAGCAGCCTATCAGGGGATACTAACTATGGCTACACCTTC; CDR3aa: CASSLSGDTNYGYTF; v_gene: TRBV4-1; abundance: NA; j_gene: TRBJ1-2; d_gene: NA
CDR3nt: TGTGCCAGCAGCTTAGCACTAGCGGGAGGAACCGGGGAGCTGTTTTTT; CDR3aa: CASSLALAGGTGELFF; v_gene: TRBV7-9; abundance: NA; j_gene: TRBJ2-2; d_gene: TRBD2
CDR3nt: TGTGCCAGCAGCATGGGGATCGGACACCTAAACACTGAAGCTTTCTTT; CDR3aa: CASSMGIGHLNTEAFF; v_gene: TRBV21-1; abundance: NA; j_gene: TRBJ1-1; d_gene: NA
CDR3nt: TGTGCCAGCAGCACCGGACAGGCTGGGGCCAACGTCCTGACTTTC; CDR3aa: CASSTGQAGANVLTF; v_gene: TRBV7-3; abundance: NA; j_gene: TRBJ2-6; d_gene: TRBD1
CDR3nt: TGTGCCAGCAGCCCCCGAGGAGCGGGAGATCTCGAGCAGTACTTC; CDR3aa: CASSPRGAGDLEQYF; v_gene: TRBV7-3; abundance: NA; j_gene: TRBJ2-7; d_gene: TRBD2